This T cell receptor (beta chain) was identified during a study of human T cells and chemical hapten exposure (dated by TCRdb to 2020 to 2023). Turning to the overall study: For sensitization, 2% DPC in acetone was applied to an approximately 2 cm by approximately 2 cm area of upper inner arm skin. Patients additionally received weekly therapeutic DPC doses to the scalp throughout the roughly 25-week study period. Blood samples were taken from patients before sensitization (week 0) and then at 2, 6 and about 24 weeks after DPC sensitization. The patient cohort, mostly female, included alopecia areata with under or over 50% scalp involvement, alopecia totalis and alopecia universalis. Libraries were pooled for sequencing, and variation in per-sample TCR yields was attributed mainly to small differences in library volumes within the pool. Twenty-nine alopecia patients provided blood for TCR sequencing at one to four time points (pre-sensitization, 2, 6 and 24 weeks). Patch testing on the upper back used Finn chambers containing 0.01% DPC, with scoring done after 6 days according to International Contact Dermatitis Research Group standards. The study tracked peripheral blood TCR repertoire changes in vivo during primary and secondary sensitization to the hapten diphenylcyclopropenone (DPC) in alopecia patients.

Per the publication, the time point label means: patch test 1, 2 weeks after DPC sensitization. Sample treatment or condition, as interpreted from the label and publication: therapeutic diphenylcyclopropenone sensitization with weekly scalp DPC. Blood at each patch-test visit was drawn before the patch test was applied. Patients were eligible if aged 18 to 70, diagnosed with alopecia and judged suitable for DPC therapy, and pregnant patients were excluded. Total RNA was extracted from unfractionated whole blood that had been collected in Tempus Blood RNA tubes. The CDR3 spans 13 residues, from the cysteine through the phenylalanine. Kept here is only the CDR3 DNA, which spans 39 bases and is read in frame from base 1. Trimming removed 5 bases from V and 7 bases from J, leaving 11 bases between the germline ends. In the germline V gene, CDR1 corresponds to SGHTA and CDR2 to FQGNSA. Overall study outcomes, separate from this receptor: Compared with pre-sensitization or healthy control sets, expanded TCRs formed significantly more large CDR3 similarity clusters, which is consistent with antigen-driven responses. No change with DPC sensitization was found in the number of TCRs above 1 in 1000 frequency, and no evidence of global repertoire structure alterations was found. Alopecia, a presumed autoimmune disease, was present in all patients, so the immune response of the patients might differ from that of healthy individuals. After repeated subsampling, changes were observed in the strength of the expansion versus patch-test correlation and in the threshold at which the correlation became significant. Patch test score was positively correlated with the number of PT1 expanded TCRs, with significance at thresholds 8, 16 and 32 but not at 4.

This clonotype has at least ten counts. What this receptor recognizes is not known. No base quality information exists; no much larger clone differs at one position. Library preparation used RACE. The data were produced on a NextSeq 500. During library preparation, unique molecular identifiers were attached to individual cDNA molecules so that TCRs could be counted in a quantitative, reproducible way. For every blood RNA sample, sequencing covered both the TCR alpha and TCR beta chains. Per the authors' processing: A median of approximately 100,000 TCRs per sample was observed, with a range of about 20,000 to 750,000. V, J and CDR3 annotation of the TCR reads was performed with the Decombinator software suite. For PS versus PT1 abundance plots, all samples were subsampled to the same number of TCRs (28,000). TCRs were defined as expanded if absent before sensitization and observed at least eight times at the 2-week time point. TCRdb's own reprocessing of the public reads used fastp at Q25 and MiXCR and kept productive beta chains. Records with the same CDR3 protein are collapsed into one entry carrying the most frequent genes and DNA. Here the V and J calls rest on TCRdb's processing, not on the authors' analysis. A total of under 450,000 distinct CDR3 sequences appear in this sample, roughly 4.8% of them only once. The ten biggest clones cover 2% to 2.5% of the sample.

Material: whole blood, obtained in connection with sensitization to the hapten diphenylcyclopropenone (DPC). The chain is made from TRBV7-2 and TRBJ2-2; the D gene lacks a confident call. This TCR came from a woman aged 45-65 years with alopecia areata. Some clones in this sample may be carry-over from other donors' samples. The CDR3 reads CASSPTYDGELFF. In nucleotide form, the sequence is TGTGCCAGCAGCCCAACCTATGACGGGGAGCTGTTTTTT.